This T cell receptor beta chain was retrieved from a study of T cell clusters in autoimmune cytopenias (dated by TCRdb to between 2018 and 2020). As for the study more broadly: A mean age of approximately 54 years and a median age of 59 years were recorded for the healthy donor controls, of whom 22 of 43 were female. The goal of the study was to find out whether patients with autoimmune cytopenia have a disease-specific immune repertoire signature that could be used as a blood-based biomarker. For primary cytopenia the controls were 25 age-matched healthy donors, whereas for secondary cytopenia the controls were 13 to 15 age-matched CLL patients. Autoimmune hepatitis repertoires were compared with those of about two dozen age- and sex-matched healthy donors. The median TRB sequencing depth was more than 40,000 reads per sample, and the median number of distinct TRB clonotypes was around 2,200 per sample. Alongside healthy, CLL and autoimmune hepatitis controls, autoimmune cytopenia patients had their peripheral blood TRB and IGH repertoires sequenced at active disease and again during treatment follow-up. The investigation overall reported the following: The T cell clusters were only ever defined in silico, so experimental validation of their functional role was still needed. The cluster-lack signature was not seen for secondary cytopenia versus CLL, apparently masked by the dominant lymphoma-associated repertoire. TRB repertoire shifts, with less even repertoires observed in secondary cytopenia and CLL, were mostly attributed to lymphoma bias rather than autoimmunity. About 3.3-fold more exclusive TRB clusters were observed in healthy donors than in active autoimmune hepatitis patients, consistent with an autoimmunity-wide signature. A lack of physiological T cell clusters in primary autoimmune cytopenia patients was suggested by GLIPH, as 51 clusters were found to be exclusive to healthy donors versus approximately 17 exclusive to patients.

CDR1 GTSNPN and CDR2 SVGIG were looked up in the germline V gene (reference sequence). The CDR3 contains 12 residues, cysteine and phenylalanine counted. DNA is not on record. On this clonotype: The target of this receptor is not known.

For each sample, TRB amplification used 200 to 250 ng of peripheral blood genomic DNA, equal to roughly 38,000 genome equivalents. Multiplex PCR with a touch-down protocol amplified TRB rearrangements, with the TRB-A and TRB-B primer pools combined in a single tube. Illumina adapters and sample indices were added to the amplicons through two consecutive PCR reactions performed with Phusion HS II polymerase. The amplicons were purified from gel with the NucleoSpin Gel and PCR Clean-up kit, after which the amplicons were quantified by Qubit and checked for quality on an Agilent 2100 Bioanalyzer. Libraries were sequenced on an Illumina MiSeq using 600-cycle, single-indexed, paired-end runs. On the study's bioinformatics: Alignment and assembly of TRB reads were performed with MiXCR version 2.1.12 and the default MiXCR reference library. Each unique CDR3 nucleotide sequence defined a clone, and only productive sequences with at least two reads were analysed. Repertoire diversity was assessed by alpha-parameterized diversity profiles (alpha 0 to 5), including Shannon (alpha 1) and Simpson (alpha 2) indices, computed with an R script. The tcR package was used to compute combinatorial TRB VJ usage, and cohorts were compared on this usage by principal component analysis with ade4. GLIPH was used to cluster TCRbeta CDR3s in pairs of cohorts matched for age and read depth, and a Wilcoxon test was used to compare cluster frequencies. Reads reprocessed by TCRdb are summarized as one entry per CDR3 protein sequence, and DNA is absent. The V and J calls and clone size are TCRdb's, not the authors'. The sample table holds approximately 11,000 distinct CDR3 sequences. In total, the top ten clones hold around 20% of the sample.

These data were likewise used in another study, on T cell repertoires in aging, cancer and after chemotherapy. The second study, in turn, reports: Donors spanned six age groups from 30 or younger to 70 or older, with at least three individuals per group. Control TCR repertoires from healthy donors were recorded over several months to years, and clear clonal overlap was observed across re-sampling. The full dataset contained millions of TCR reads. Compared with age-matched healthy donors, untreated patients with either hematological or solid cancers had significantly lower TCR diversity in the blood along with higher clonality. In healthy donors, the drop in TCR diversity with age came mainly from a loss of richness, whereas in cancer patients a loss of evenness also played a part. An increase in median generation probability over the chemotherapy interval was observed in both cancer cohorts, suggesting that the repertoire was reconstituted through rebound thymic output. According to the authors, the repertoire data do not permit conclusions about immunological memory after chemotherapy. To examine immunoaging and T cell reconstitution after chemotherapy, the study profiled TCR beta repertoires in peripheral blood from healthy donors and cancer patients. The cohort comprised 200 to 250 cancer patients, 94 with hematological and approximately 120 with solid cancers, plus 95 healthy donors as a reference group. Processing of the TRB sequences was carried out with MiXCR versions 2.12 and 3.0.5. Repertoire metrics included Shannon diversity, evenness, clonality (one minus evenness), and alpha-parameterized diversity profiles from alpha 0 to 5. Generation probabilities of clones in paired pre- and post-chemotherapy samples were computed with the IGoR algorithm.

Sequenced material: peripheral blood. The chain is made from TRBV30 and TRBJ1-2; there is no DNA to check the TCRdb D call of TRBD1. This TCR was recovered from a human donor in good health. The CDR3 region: CASGQGAGGYTF.